This TCR beta chain was documented in a study of chemoradiotherapy in HPV16-positive cancers. The wider study: Functional T-cell assays on two HPV16-positive patients' cells defined candidate HPV-specific clones and common TCR motifs. Study outcomes and limitations: During treatment, candidate HPV-specific clones and E7-related motifs expanded in tumor. HPV-specific T cells were functionally defined from only a couple of HPV16-positive patients.

Repertoires were sampled repeatedly during chemoradiotherapy. On this clone: Its antigen is unidentified.

The CDR3 contains 15 residues. V gave up 0 bases and J gave up 4 bases, with 11 bases separating them. Per the germline V gene, CDR1 is MNHNY and CDR2 is SVGAGI (reference sequence). Clones were sequenced by immunoSEQ multiplex PCR, and TCRdb holds only the in-frame ones, with some missing. There are over 1,500 clones in the sample; 90% to 96% occur only once, and around 2.3% lies in the top ten. The chain employs TRBV6-6 and TRBJ2-3; no reliable D call. The clonotype originates from a human donor with HPV-associated anogenital cancer. The sequenced sample was tumor tissue, obtained from a patient who underwent chemoradiotherapy. As DNA, the CDR3 is TGTGCCAGCAGTTACTCGCTACAAGGATCAGATACGCAGTATTTT. This sequence encodes CASSYSLQGSDTQYF.